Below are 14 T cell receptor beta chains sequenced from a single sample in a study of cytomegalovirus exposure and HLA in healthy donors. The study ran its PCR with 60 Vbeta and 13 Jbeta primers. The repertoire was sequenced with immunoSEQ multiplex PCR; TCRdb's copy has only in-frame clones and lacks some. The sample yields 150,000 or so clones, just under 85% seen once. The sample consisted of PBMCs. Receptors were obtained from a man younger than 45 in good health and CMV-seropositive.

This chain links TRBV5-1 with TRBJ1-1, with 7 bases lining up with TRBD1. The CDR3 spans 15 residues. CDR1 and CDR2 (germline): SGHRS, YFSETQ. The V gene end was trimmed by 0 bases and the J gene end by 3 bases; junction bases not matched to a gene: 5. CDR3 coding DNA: TGCGCCAGCAGCTTGGAGTCAGGGGGGTACACTGAAGCTTTCTTT. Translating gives CASSLESGGYTEAFF.

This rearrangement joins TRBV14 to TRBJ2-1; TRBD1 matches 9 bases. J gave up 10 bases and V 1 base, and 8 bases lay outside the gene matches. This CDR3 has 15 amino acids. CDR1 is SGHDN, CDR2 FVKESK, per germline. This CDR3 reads CASSQGWDRAREQFF. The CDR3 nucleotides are TGTGCCAGCAGCCAAGGTTGGGACAGGGCCCGGGAGCAGTTCTTC.

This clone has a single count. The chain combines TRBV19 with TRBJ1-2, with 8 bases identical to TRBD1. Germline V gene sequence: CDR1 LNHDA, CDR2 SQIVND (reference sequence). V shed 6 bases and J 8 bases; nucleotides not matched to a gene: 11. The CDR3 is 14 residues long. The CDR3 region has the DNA TGTGCCAGTAGAACGGACAGGGATGGGTTCGGCTACACCTTC. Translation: CASRTDRDGFGYTF.

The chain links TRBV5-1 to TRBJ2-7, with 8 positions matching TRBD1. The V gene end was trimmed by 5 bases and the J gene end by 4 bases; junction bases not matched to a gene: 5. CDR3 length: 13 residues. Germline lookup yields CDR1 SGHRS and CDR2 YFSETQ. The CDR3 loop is CASSRTGMYEQYF. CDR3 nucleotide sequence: TGCGCCAGCAGTCGGACAGGGATGTACGAGCAGTACTTC.

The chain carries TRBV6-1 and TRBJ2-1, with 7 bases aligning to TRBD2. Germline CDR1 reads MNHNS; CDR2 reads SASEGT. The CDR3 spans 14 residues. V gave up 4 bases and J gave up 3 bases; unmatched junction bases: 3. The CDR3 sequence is CASSGGLVYNEQFF. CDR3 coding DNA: TGTGCCAGCAGTGGAGGACTAGTCTACAATGAGCAGTTCTTC.

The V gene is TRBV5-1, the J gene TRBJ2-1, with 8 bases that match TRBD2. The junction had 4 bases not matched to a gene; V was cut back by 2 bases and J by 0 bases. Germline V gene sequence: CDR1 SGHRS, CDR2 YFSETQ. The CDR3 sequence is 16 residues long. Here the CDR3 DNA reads TGCGCCAGCAGCTTCTCGAGCGGGAGCTCCTACAATGAGCAGTTCTTC. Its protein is CASSFSSGSSYNEQFF.

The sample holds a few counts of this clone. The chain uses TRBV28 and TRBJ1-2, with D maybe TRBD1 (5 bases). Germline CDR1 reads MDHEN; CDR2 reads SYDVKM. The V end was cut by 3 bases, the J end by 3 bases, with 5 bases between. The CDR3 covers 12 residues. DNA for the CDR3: TGTGCCAGCAGTTTCAGGGACTATGGCTACACCTTC. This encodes CASSFRDYGYTF.

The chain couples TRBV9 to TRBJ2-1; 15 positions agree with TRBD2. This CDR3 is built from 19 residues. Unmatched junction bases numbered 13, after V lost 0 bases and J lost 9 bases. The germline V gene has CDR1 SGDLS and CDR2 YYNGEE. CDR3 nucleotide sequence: TGTGCCAGCAGCGTAGATGGGACTAGCGGGGGGTTGTATGGCGGTGAGCAGTTCTTC. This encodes CASSVDGTSGGLYGGEQFF.

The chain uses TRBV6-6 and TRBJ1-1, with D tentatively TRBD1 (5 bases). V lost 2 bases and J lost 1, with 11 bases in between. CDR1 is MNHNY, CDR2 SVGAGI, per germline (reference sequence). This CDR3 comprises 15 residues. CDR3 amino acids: CASSYGAGKNTEAFF. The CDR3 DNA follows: TGTGCCAGCAGTTACGGGGCGGGGAAGAACACTGAAGCTTTCTTT.

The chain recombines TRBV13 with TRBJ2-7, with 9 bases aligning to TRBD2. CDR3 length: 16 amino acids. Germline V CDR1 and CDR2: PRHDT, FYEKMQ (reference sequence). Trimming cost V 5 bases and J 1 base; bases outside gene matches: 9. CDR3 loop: CASSHGGGRGSYEQYF. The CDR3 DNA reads TGTGCCAGCAGCCATGGGGGCGGGAGGGGGTCCTACGAGCAGTACTTC.

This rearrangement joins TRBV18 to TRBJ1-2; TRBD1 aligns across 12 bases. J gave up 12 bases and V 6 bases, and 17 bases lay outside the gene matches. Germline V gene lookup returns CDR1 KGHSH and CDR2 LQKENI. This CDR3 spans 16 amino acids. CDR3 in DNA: TGTGCCAGCTCGCCCGGGACAGGGGGCGCAGGAAGGATAGACACCTTC. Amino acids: CASSPGTGGAGRIDTF.

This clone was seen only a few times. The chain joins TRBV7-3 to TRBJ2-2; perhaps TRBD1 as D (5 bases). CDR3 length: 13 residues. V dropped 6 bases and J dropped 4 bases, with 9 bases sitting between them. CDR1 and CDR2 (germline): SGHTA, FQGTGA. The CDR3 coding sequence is TGTGCCAGCAGACCAGGGTTCACCGGGGAGCTGTTTTTT. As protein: CASRPGFTGELFF.

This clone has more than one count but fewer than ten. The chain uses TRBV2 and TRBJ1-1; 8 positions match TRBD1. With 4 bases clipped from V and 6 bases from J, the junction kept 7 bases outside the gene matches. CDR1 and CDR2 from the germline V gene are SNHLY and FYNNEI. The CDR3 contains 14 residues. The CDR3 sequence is CASSVTGGLAEAFF. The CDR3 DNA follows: TGTGCCAGCAGTGTCACAGGGGGTTTGGCTGAAGCTTTCTTT.

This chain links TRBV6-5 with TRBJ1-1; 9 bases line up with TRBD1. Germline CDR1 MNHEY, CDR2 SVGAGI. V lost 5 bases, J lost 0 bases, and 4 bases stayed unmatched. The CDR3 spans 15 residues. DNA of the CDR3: TGTGCCAGCAGTCCCGGACAGGGGATGAACACTGAAGCTTTCTTT. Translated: CASSPGQGMNTEAFF.